Given below is one T cell receptor beta chain in context. The antigen remains undetermined. This record comes from a study of vaccination and CD4 T cells after COVID-19. Across the whole study: Stimulation used overlapping spike peptides from SARS-CoV-2, HCoV-NL63, HCoV-OC43 and HCoV-229E.

Researchers used the Oncomine TCR Beta short-read assay to sequence DNA from cultured CD4+ T cells. From cultured CD4+ T cells, genomic DNA was extracted. TCRdb passed the PCR reads through MiXCR, listing each CDR3 protein once. The sample has 9,500 to 13,000 distinct CDR3 sequences, 41% seen once. Treatment described: approximately 9-day PBMC culture with coronavirus spike peptide pools or control peptides (ViraFEST assay). Here the sequenced sample was CD4+ T cells from blood, cultured in vitro, taken after SARS-CoV-2 vaccination. The sequence derives from a human donor who had recovered from COVID-19.

CDR3 protein: CASGTGNYGYTF. CDR3 DNA: TGTGCCAGCGGGACAGGGAACTATGGCTACACCTTC. The chain uses TRBV27 and TRBJ1-2, with 9 bases identical to TRBD1. This CDR3 is 12 amino acids long. CDR1 MNHEY and CDR2 SMNVEV come from the germline V gene (reference sequence). V shed 8 bases and J 2 bases; nucleotides not matched to a gene: 0.